This T cell receptor (beta chain) was identified in a study of T-cell reconstitution after alpha-beta-depleted transplantation in children (dated by TCRdb to 2016 to 2017). Broadly, across the study: T-cell immune reconstitution after TCRalphabeta/CD19-depleted allogeneic hematopoietic cell transplantation in children was quantitatively tracked in the study by means of TCR repertoire profiling.

The study at large found these results: Apparently early alphabetaT-cell count recovery about two months after transplant reportedly relied on only several hundred rapidly expanded clones derived from non-depleted graft cells. The high TCRbeta diversity at day 60 in some patients was ascribed to recipient T cells and intrathymic progenitors that had survived conditioning. Over subsequent months, a decline in hyperexpanded clone frequencies was noted, and after one year, T-cell counts and TCRbeta diversity were mostly ascribed to newly produced T cells.

The treatment or condition label on this specimen signifies: allogeneic hematopoietic cell transplantation with graft depleted of TCRalphabeta T cells and CD19 B cells. Transplant recipients were children who received TCRalphabeta/CD19-depleted allogeneic hematopoietic cell grafts. The library was generated by PCR. TCRdb names Illumina HiSeq 2500 as the instrument used. TCR libraries were prepared with molecular barcoding, using unique molecular identifiers to normalize TCRbeta repertoire quantification. In-frame beta chains were kept once TCRdb had trimmed the public reads at Q25 with fastp and called clones with MiXCR. Rows matching on CDR3 protein sequence are summarized as one entry with the most common DNA and genes. A total of 780,000 or so distinct CDR3 sequences appear in this sample, about 15% of them only once. Roughly 5% of the sample goes to the ten largest clones. This clonotype was seen only a few times. Its antigen target is currently unknown. No base-level quality is on record; no much larger clone is a single base apart.

This sequence was found in a male patient aged 10 to 17 who had a stem cell transplant for acute lymphoblastic leukemia, so the T cells may come from the graft donor. Sequencing was performed on PBMCs, mostly from graft donor cells, taken 360 days after TCRalphabeta/CD19-depleted stem cell transplant.

CDR3 reads: CASSLGLRTSLYNEQFF. Read as DNA, the sequence is TGCGCCAGCAGCTTAGGTCTCAGGACTAGCCTTTACAATGAGCAGTTCTTC. The chain is made from TRBV5-1 and TRBJ2-1; TRBD2 agrees with 8 junctional bases. Germline trimming: 2 bases from V, 4 bases from J; junction bases outside gene matches: 11. According to the germline V gene, CDR1 reads SGHRS and CDR2 reads YFSETQ. Including the terminal cysteine and phenylalanine, the CDR3 comprises 17 residues. Only the CDR3 portion is preserved as DNA: 51 bases, with reading frame beginning at the first base.